These 21 T cell receptor beta chains originate from one sample sequenced in a study of blood T cell repertoires in COVID-19. Generated by immunoSEQ multiplex PCR, the TCRdb table keeps only in-frame clones and is missing some. The sample shows about 200,000 clones, around 81% of them seen only once. Input material: peripheral blood. Every receptor here comes from a man aged 55-75 years with COVID-19, enrolled during active disease.

The chain couples TRBV28 to TRBJ2-7; the D gene is possibly TRBD1 (6 bases). The CDR3 loop spans 13 amino acids. V lost 7 bases, J lost 5 bases, and 15 bases lay in between. Germline V CDR1 and CDR2: MDHEN, SYDVKM. The CDR3 loop reads CASISPTGDEQYF. Written as DNA, the CDR3 is TGTGCCAGCATCTCCCCGACAGGCGACGAGCAGTACTTC.

This rearrangement joins TRBV29-1 to TRBJ1-1; TRBD1 matches 7 bases. The trim removed 6 bases at V and 3 bases at J, leaving 4 bases unmatched. There are 12 residues in the CDR3. CDR1 and CDR2 from the germline V gene are SQVTM and ANQGSEA. The CDR3 coding sequence is TGCAGCGTCGGAGGACAGGACACTGAAGCTTTCTTT. It is translated as CSVGGQDTEAFF.

The chain is built from TRBV4-2 and TRBJ2-3; weak D call: TRBD2 (6 bases). This CDR3 region has 16 residues. CDR1 and CDR2 (germline): LGHNA, YNFKEQ. V was shortened by 0 bases and J by 0 bases, with 10 bases between the two germline ends. The CDR3 protein is CASSQDHGRSTDTQYF. The CDR3 region has the DNA TGTGCCAGCAGCCAAGATCACGGGAGAAGCACAGATACGCAGTATTTT.

With respect to this clone: The junction and the germline gene differ at one end; a read error may be behind it. The J gene is TRBJ1-1, the V gene TRBV28; tentatively, D is TRBD1 (6 bases). Per the germline V gene, CDR1 is MDHEN and CDR2 is SYDVKM. The CDR3 has 14 residues. The CDR3 loop reads CASSLWTANTEAFF. In DNA, the CDR3 is TGTGCCAGCAGTCTATGGACAGCTAACACTGAAGCTTTCTTT.

The J gene is TRBJ1-6, the V gene TRBV18, with 8 nucleotides matching TRBD1. The CDR3 totals 15 residues. Germline assignment: CDR1 KGHSH and CDR2 LQKENI. With V trimmed by 3 bases and J by 10 bases, 8 bases remained unmatched. CDR3 in DNA: TGTGCCAGCTCACCCGAGTGGCCAGGGGGCTCACCCCTCCACTTT. It specifies CASSPEWPGGSPLHF.

The chain links TRBV3-1 (or the pseudogene TRBV3-2) to TRBJ1-6, with 9 bases fitting TRBD1. This CDR3 contains 14 residues. In germline, CDR1 is LGHDT, CDR2 YNNKEL (reference sequence). The J segment lost 9 bases and the V segment lost 6 bases, leaving 6 bases of the junction unmatched. For the CDR3, the DNA is TGTGCCAGCAGTTCGGGACAGGGAAGTTCACCCCTCCACTTT. It is translated as CASSSGQGSSPLHF.

The chain recombines TRBV18 with TRBJ2-7; D possibly corresponds to TRBD2 (5 bases). The CDR3 totals 17 residues. CDR1 is KGHSH, CDR2 LQKENI, per germline. V lost 3 bases to trimming and J lost 5 bases, with 23 bases between them. CDR3 nucleotides: TGTGCCAGCTCACCTCCGGGGTTCGGGCCGGTTTTGAACGAGCAGTACTTC. This gives the protein CASSPPGFGPVLNEQYF.

V gene TRBV5-1 combines with J gene TRBJ2-1, with 7 nucleotides matching TRBD1. Germline V gene data show CDR1 as SGHRS and CDR2 as YFSETQ. The CDR3 spans 16 residues. The V gene end was trimmed by 0 bases and the J gene end by 0 bases; junction bases not matched to a gene: 3. The CDR3 loop is CASSLGDSVSYNEQFF. CDR3 DNA: TGCGCCAGCAGCTTGGGGGACAGCGTCTCCTACAATGAGCAGTTCTTC.

This chain uses TRBV4-1 with TRBJ1-2; D remains ambiguous. The CDR3 is 13 amino acids. The V end was cut by 0 bases, the J end by 11 bases, with 13 bases between. CDR1 is MGHRA, CDR2 YSYEKL, per germline. CDR3 coding DNA: TGCGCCAGCAGCCAAGATGGAGGACCAGCGTACACCTTC. It codes for CASSQDGGPAYTF.

The V and J genes are TRBV30 and TRBJ1-5, with D possibly being TRBD1 (5 bases). The germline V and J ends were trimmed by 0 bases and 4 bases, with 7 bases remaining between them. The CDR3 extends over 13 amino acids. Germline V CDR1 and CDR2: GTSNPN, SVGIG (reference sequence). Here the CDR3 DNA reads TGTGCCTGGAGTGTCAAGGGGAATCAGCCCCAGCATTTT. This codes for CAWSVKGNQPQHF.

This rearrangement joins TRBV14 to TRBJ1-2; unclear D gene. The CDR3 length is 14 residues. V was trimmed by 4 bases and J by 6 bases, leaving 15 bases between them. Germline CDR1 SGHDN, CDR2 FVKESK. CDR3 region: CASSRITENHGYTF. The CDR3 nucleotides are TGTGCCAGCAGCCGTATCACAGAGAATCATGGCTACACCTTC.

The V and J genes are TRBV27 and TRBJ2-7; 9 bases agree with TRBD1. V shed 6 bases, J shed 5 bases, and the junction held 11 bases outside the gene matches. CDR1 is MNHEY and CDR2 is SMNVEV in the germline V gene (reference sequence). The CDR3 spans 15 residues. The CDR3 here is CASRPYGTGSHEQYF. In nucleotides, the CDR3 is TGTGCCAGCAGACCCTACGGGACAGGGAGCCACGAGCAGTACTTC.

The J gene is TRBJ1-4, the V gene TRBV7-9; 12 bases are a match to TRBD1. Germline CDR1 SEHNR, CDR2 FQNEAQ (reference sequence). V lost 5 bases and J lost 3; bases outside the gene matches: 7. This CDR3 is built from 17 residues. CDR3 amino acids: CASSIGTGGASNEKLFF. Written as DNA, the CDR3 is TGTGCCAGCAGCATAGGGACAGGGGGCGCGTCTAATGAAAAACTGTTTTTT.

The chain joins TRBV19 to TRBJ1-2, with D possibly TRBD1 on 5 matching bases. There are 13 residues in the CDR3. Trimming cost V 4 bases and J 2 bases, with 8 bases left between them. Germline V gives CDR1 LNHDA, CDR2 SQIVND (reference sequence). For the CDR3, the DNA is TGTGCCAGTAGTAGACAGAGCAACTATGGCTACACCTTC. This encodes CASSRQSNYGYTF. Combining the CDR3 with reference TRBV19 and TRBJ1-2 gives the whole variable domain DGGITQSPKYLFRKEGQNVTLSCEQNLNHDAMYWYRQDPGQGLRLIYYSQIVNDFQKGDIAEGYSVSREKKESFPLTVTSAQKNPTAFYLCASSRQSNYGYTFGSGTRLTVV.

The gene calls are TRBV6-6 and TRBJ2-2; D is perhaps TRBD2 (6 bases). The CDR3 totals 15 residues. CDR1 and CDR2 (germline): MNHNY, SVGAGI (reference sequence). Deletions cut 2 bases from V and 4 bases from J, with 11 bases between. CDR3 sequence (DNA): TGTGCCAGCAGTTACGGGGCGGGACGCACCGGGGAGCTGTTTTTT. Amino acid sequence: CASSYGAGRTGELFF.

The gene calls are TRBV4-2 and TRBJ1-6, with TRBD1 matching 7 bases. Germline trimming cut 3 bases from V and 5 bases from J; bases unmatched to any gene: 7. The CDR3 extends over 16 amino acids. Looked up from germline, CDR1 is LGHNA and CDR2 is YNFKEQ. CDR3 nucleotides: TGTGCCAGCAGCCAGGGTCAGGGACAGAATAATTCACCCCTCCACTTT. Translation gives CASSQGQGQNNSPLHF.

The chain couples TRBV30 to TRBJ1-3; no clear D gene. V lost 0 bases to trimming and J lost 0 bases, with 3 bases between them. The length of the CDR3 is 13 residues. The germline V gene has CDR1 GTSNPN and CDR2 SVGIG (reference sequence). CDR3 in DNA: TGTGCCTGGAGTGTGTACTCTGGAAACACCATATATTTT. Amino acid sequence: CAWSVYSGNTIYF.

This chain uses TRBV6-6 with TRBJ2-3; D is possibly TRBD2 (6 bases). V lost 0 bases, J lost 4 bases, and 11 bases lay in between. The CDR3 is made up of 15 amino acids. Germline values: CDR1 MNHNY, CDR2 SVGAGI (reference sequence). The CDR3 region is CASSYSPGVADTQYF. The CDR3 region has the DNA TGTGCCAGCAGTTACTCGCCGGGAGTGGCAGATACGCAGTATTTT.

This clone was seen a few times. The DNA of the CDR3 is TGCGCCAGCAGCTTCGGACAGGGGGCAGGAGGAGAGACCCAGTACTTC. Amino acids: CASSFGQGAGGETQYF. This chain uses TRBV5-1 with TRBJ2-5; 11 nucleotides match TRBD1. The V gene's germline CDR1 is SGHRS and CDR2 YFSETQ. The CDR3 covers 16 residues. Trimming cost V 2 bases and J 4 bases; bases outside gene matches: 7.

The chain is built from TRBV4-2 and TRBJ2-3; 13 bases align to TRBD2. Germline CDR1 and CDR2: LGHNA and YNFKEQ. J gave up 6 bases and V 4 bases, and 7 bases lay outside the gene matches. The CDR3 has 16 amino acids. The CDR3 DNA reads as TGTGCCAGCAGCCCCCGGACTAGCGGGAGTGGGGATACGCAGTATTTT. It yields the protein CASSPRTSGSGDTQYF.

V gene TRBV11-2 combines with J gene TRBJ1-2; no reliable D call. Between the trimmed V and J ends, which lost 0 bases and 8 bases, there was a span of 10 bases. This CDR3 contains 13 residues. The germline V gene encodes CDR1 SGHAT and CDR2 FQNNGV. The CDR3 here is CASSLDRGPGYTF. The CDR3 DNA follows: TGTGCCAGCAGCTTAGATCGTGGGCCCGGCTACACCTTC.